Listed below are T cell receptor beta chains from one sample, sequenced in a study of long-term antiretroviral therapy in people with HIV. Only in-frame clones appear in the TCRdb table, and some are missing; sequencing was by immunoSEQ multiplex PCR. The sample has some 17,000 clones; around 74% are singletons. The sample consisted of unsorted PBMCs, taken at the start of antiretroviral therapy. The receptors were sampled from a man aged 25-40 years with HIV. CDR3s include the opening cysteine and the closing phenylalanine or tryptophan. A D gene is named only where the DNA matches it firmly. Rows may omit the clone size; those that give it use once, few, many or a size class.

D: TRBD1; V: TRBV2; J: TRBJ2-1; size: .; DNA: TGTGCCAGCAGTGAAGACAGGGGGCCCCAGGGTGAGCAGTTCTTC; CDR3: CASSEDRGPQGEQFF
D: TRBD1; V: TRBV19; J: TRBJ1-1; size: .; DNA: TGTGCCAGTAGTATCCACTGGACAGGGGCGAACACTGAAGCTTTCTTT; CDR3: CASSIHWTGANTEAFF
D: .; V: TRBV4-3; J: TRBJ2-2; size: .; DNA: TGCGCCAGCAGCCAAGACCGAGTAGGCACCGGGGAGCTGTTTTTT; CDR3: CASSQDRVGTGELFF
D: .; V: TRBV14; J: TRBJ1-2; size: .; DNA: TGTGCCAGCAGCCAAGTAGATTTCCGCTATGGCTACACCTTC; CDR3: CASSQVDFRYGYTF
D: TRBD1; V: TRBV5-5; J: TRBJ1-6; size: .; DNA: TGTGCCAGCAGCTCCTGGGACAGGGGGGATTCACCCCTCCACTTT; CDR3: CASSSWDRGDSPLHF
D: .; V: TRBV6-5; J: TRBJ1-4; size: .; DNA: TGTGCCAGCAGTTACCTACAGGCAGAAAAACTGTTTTTT; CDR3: CASSYLQAEKLFF
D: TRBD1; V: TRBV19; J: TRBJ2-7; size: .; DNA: TGTGCCAGTTCCTCTTCAACAGGGGGCTACGAGCAGTACTTC; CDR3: CASSSSTGGYEQYF
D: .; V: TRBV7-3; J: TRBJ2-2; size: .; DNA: TGTGCCAGCAGCCTCCGGGACTGGGGGGCCGGGGAGCTGTTTTTT; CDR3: CASSLRDWGAGELFF
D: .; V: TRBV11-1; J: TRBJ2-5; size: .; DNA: TGTGCCAGCAGTTTTCTCGGGGCAGATTACCAAGAGACCCAGTACTTC; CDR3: CASSFLGADYQETQYF
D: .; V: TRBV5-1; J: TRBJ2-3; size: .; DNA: TGCGCCAGCAGCTCGGGGGGCCCGAGCACAGATACGCAGTATTTT; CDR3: CASSSGGPSTDTQYF
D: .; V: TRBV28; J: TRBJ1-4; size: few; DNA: TGTGCCAGCAGTTTACGCAGCGCCCCTAATGAAAAACTGTTTTTT; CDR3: CASSLRSAPNEKLFF
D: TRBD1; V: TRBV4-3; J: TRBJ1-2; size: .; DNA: TGCGCCAGCAGCCAAGGCAGGACAGGAGCTCTGATGGTCGGCTACACCTTC; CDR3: CASSQGRTGALMVGYTF
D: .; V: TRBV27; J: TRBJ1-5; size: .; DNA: TGTGCCAGCAGTTTAGCAGGTCCCTATCAGCCCCAGCATTTT; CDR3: CASSLAGPYQPQHF
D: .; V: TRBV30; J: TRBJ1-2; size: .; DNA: TGTGCCTGGAGTGCAGCACAGGGAAGAGCTAACTATGGCTACACCTTC; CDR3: CAWSAAQGRANYGYTF
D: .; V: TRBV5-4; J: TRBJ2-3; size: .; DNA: TGTGCCAGCAGCTCCGGGACGAGCACAGATACGCAGTATTTT; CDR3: CASSSGTSTDTQYF
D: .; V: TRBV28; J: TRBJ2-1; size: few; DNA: TGTGCCACTCTCGCGAATGAGCAGTTCTTC; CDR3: CATLANEQFF
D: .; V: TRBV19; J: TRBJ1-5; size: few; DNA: TGTGCCACCACTCCGGGATCCTATAGCAATCAGCCCCAGCATTTT; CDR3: CATTPGSYSNQPQHF
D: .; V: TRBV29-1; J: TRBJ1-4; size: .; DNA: TGCAGCGTTGGGGGCCATGAAAAACTGTTTTTT; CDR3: CSVGGHEKLFF
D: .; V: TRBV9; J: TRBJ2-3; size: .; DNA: TGTGCCAGCAGCGTATATGGCGGGCGCACAGATACGCAGTATTTT; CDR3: CASSVYGGRTDTQYF
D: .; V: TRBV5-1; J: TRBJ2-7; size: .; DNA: TGCGCCAGCAGCTTGCTTTTCGGGACACGGATTGGCTACGAGCAGTACTTC; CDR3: CASSLLFGTRIGYEQYF
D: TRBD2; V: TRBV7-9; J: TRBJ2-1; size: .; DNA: TGTGCCAGCAGCCTTACCGGGACTAGCGGGAGAGAAGAGCAGTTCTTC; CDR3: CASSLTGTSGREEQFF
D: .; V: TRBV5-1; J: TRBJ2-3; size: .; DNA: TGCGCCAGCAGCTTGAATAGCCCCCTAGTTGCGGTAGGAGATACGCAGTATTTT; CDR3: CASSLNSPLVAVGDTQYF
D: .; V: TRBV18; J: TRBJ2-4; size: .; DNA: TGTGCCAGCTCACCAGGGAACATTCAGTACTTC; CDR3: CASSPGNIQYF
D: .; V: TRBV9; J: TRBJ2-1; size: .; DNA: TGTGCCAGCAGCCCATGGGAAGAAACCTACAATGAGCAGTTCTTC; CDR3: CASSPWEETYNEQFF
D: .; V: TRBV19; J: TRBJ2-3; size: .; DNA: TGTGCCAGTAGTATAGATCTTGCGACGCCAACTAGCACAGATACGCAGTATTTT; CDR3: CASSIDLATPTSTDTQYF
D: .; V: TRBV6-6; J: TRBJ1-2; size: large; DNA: TGTGCCAGCAGTTACTCGAACGGGGATGGCTACACCTTC; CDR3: CASSYSNGDGYTF
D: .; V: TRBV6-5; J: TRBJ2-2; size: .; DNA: TGTGCCAGCAGTTCAGGAGGGGGCAACACCGGGGAGCTGTTTTTT; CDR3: CASSSGGGNTGELFF
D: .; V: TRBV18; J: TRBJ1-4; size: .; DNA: TGTGCCAGCTCACCATTCGGACAGTCAACTAATGAAAAACTGTTTTTT; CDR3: CASSPFGQSTNEKLFF
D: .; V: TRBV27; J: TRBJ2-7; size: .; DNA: TGTGCCAGCACCTCGTCGGGGAAGGGACCCTACGAGCAGTACTTC; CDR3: CASTSSGKGPYEQYF
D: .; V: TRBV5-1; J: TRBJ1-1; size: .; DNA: TGCGCCAGCAGCTTCCGGGGACTGAAGAACACTGAAGCTTTCTTT; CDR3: CASSFRGLKNTEAFF
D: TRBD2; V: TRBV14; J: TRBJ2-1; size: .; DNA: TGTGCCAGCAGCCAAGGACTAGCGACCACCTACAATGAGCAGTTCTTC; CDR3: CASSQGLATTYNEQFF
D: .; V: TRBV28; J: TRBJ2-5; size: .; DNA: TGTGCCAGCAGTTTACCCCTGACAGTGGGAGAGACCCAGTACTTC; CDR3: CASSLPLTVGETQYF
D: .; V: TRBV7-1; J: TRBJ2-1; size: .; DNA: TGTGCCAGCAGCTTATTGTACAATGAGCAGTTCTTC; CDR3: CASSLLYNEQFF
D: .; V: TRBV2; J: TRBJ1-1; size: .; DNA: TGTGCCAGCAATCAGGGTCGAAACACTGAAGCTTTCTTT; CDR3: CASNQGRNTEAFF
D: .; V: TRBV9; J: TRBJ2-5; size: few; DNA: TGTGCCAGCAGCGCCCGGGGAGGTGAGACCCAGTACTTC; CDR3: CASSARGGETQYF
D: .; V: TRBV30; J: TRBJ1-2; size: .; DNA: TGTGCCTGGAGTACCGGACTCGCCGCCTATGGCTACACCTTC; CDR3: CAWSTGLAAYGYTF
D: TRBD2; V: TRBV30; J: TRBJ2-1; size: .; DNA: TGTGCCTGGGGCCGAGGACTAGCGGAGACCAATGAGCAGTTCTTC; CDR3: CAWGRGLAETNEQFF
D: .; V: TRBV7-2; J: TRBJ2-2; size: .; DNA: TGTGCCAGCAGCTTAACGCCCTCGACCGGGGAGCTGTTTTTT; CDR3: CASSLTPSTGELFF
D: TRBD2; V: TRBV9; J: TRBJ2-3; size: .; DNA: TGTGCCAGCACATATGGGCTAGCGGGAGGGTCTAGCACAGATACGCAGTATTTT; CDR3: CASTYGLAGGSSTDTQYF
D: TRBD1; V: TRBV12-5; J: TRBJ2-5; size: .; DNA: TGTGCTAGTGGCTCGGGACAGGGGGCGCAGGAGACCCAGTACTTC; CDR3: CASGSGQGAQETQYF
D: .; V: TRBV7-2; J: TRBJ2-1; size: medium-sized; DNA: TGTGCCAGCAGCTTAGGAGCATCTGAGCAGTTCTTC; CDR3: CASSLGASEQFF
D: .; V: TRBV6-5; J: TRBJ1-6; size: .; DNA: TGTGCCAGCAGTTACGCCCCAGCCAGTTCACCCCTCCACTTT; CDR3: CASSYAPASSPLHF
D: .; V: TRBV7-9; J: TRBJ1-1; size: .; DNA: TGTGCCAGCAGCTTAGTACAGGGTATGAACACTGAAGCTTTCTTT; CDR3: CASSLVQGMNTEAFF
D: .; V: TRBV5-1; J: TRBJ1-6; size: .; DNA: TGCGCCAGCAGCCTAGAGACCTATGGGGATTCACCCCTCCACTTT; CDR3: CASSLETYGDSPLHF
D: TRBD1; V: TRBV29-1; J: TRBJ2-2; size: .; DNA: TGCAGCTGTGACAGGGGGAACACCGGGGAGCTGTTTTTT; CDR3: CSCDRGNTGELFF
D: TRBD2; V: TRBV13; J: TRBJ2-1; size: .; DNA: TGTGCCAGCAGCCCTAGCGGGAGGGCCTACAATGAGCAGTTCTTC; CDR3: CASSPSGRAYNEQFF
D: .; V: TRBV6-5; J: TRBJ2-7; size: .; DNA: TGTGCCAGCAGTTACAGTTTGGCAGGGGCCTACGAGCAGTACTTC; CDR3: CASSYSLAGAYEQYF
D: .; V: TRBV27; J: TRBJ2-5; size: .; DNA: TGTGCCAGCAGTCAAGGGGGGAGGCAAGAGACCCAGTACTTC; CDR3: CASSQGGRQETQYF
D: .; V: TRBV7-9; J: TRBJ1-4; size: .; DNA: TGTGCCAGCAGCTTGGTCGCCCCGCCTAATGAAAAACTGTTTTTT; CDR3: CASSLVAPPNEKLFF
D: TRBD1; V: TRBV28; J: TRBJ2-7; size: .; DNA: TGTGCCAGCAGCCCTGTGGGACAGGGGGCGGATGAGCAGTACTTC; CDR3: CASSPVGQGADEQYF
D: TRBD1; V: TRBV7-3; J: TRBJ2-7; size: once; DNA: TGTGCCAGCAGCCCAGGACCGGGACAGGGGACCTACGAGCAGTACTTC; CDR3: CASSPGPGQGTYEQYF
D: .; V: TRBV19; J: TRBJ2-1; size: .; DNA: TGTGCCAGCCACTCCGGGGGCGGCTCCTACAATGAGCAGTTCTTC; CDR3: CASHSGGGSYNEQFF
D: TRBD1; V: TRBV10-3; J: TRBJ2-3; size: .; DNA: TGTGCCATCAGCACAGGGGGCGCAGATACGCAGTATTTT; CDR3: CAISTGGADTQYF
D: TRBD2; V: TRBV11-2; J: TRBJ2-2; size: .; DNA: TGTGCCAGCAGCTTAGGTTTTTCTAGCGGGGAGACCGGGGAGCTGTTTTTT; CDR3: CASSLGFSSGETGELFF
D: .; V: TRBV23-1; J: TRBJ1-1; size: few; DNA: TGCGCCAGCAGTAATTCCGGCCCCGGAGTGTCTTTCTTT; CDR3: CASSNSGPGVSFF